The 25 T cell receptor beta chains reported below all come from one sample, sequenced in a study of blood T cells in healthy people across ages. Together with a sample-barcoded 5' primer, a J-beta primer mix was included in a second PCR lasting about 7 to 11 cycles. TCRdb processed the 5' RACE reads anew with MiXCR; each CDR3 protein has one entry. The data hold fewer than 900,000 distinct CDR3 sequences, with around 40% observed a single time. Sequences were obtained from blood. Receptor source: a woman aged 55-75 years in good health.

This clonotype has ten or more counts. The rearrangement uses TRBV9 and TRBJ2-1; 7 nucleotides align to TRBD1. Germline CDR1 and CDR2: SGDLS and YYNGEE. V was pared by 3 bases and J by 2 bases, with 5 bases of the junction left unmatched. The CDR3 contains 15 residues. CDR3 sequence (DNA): TGTGCCAGCAGCGCCCAACAGGGGACCTACAATGAGCAGTTCTTC. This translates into CASSAQQGTYNEQFF.

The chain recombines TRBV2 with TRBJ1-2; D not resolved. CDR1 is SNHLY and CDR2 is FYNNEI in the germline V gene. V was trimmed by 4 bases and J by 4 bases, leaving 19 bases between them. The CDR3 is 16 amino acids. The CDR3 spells CASSVSGDNQLYGYTF. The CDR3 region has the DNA TGTGCCAGCAGTGTCTCGGGTGACAACCAGCTCTATGGCTACACCTTC. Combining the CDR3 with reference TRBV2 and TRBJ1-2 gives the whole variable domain EPEVTQTPSHQVTQMGQEVILRCVPISNHLYFYWYRQILGQKVEFLVSFYNNEISEKSEIFDDQFSVERPDGSNFTLKIRSTKLEDSAMYFCASSVSGDNQLYGYTFGSGTRLTVV.

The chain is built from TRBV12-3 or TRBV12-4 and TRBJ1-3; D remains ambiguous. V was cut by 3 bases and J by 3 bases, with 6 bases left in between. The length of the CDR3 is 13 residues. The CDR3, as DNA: TGTGCCAGCAGTTTTGATGGTGGAAACACCATATATTTT. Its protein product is CASSFDGGNTIYF.

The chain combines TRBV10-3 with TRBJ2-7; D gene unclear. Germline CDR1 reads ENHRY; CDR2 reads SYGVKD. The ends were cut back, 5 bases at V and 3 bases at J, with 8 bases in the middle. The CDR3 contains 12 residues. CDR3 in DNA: TGTGCCATCAGTCCTAATAACTACGAGCAGTACTTC. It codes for CAISPNNYEQYF.

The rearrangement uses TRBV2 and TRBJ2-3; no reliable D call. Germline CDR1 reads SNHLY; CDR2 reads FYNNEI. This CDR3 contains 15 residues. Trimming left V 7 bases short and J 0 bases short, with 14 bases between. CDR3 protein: CASKQREQSTDTQYF. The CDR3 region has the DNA TGTGCCAGCAAACAGAGAGAGCAGAGCACAGATACGCAGTATTTT.

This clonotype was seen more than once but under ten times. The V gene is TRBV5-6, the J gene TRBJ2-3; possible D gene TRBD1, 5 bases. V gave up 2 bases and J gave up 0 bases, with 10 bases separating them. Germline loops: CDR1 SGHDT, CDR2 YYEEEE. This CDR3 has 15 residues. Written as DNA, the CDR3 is TGTGCCAGCAGCTTAGGGGTTGACAGCACAGATACGCAGTATTTT. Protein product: CASSLGVDSTDTQYF.

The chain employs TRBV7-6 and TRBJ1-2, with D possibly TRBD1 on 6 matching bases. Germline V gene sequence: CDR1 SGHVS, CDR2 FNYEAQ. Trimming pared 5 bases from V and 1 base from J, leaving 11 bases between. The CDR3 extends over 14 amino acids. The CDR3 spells CASSVDRFNYGYTF. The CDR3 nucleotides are TGTGCCAGCAGCGTAGACAGGTTTAACTATGGCTACACCTTC.

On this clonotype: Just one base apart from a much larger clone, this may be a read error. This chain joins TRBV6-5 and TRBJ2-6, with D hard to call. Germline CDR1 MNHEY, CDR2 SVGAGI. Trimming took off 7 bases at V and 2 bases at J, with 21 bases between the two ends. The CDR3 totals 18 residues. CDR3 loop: CASNFSTGFPPGANVLTF. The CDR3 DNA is TGTGCCAGCAATTTTTCTACGGGCTTCCCCCCTGGGGCCAACGTCCTGACTTTC.

The DNA of the CDR3 is TGTGCCAGCAGCTTAGGGGGCAGGGTACGGGGCACGCAGTATTTT. This codes for CASSLGGRVRGTQYF. V usage is TRBV7-2 and J usage is TRBJ2-3; the D gene could be TRBD1 or TRBD2 (5 bases each). CDR1 SGHTA and CDR2 FQGNSA come from the germline V gene. The CDR3 runs to 15 residues. Trimming stripped 1 base from V and 9 bases from J, with 17 bases between. Filled out from reference TRBV7-2 and TRBJ2-3, the complete variable domain reads GAGVSQSPSNKVTEKGKDVELRCDPISGHTALYWYRQSLGQGLEFLIYFQGNSAPDKSGLPSDRFSAERTGGSVSTLTIQRTQQEDSAVYLCASSLGGRVRGTQYFGPGTRLTVL.

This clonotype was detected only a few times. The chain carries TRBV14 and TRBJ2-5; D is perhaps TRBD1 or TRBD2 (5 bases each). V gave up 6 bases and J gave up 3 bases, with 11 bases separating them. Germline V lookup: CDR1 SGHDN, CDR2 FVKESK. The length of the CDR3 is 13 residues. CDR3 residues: CASRYGTEETQYF. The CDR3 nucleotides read TGTGCCAGCAGATACGGGACCGAAGAGACCCAGTACTTC.

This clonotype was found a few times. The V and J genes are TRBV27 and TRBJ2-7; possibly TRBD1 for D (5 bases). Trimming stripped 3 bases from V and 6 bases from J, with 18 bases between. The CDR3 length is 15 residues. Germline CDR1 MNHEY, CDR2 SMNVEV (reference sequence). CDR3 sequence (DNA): TGTGCCAGCAGTTTCTTCGCCAGGGTAGGTGGCGAGCAGTACTTC. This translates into CASSFFARVGGEQYF.

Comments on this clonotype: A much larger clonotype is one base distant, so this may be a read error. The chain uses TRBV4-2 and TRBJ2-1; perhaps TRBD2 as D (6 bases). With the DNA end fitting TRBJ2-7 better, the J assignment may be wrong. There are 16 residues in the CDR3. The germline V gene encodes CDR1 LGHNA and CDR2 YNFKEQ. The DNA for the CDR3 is TGTGCCAGCAGCCAAGGGGGCGGGGAGCCCTACAATGAGCAGTACTTC. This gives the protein CASSQGGGEPYNEQYF.

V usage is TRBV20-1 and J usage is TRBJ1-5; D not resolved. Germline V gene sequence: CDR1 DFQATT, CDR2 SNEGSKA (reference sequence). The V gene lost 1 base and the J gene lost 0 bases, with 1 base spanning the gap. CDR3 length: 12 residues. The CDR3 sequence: CSARASNQPQHF. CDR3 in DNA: TGCAGTGCTAGAGCTAGCAATCAGCCCCAGCATTTT.

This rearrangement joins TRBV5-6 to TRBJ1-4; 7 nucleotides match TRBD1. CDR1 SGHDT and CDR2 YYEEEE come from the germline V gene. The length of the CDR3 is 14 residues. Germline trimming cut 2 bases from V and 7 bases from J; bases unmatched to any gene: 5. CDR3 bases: TGTGCCAGCAGCTTCAGGGGGAAGTCTGAAAAACTGTTTTTT. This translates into CASSFRGKSEKLFF.

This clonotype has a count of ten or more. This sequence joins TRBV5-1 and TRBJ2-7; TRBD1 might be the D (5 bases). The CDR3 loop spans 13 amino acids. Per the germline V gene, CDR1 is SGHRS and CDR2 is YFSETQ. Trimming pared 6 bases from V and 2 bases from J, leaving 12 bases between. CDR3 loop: CASTGDSTYEQYF. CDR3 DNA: TGCGCCAGCACCGGAGACAGTACCTACGAGCAGTACTTC.

CDR3 nucleotide sequence: TGTGCCAGCAGTTTTGTGGGACAGGGGGCGTATAGCAATCAGCCCCAGCATTTT. This gives the protein CASSFVGQGAYSNQPQHF. V usage is TRBV12-3 or TRBV12-4 and J usage is TRBJ1-5; TRBD1 matches at 12 bases. The CDR3 loop spans 18 amino acids. After removal of 3 bases from V and 0 bases from J, the junction contained 6 bases not matched to a gene.

The CDR3 region has the DNA TGCAGTGCTGAGGGAGGTAGCGGGAGATCATCCTACGAGCAGTACTTC. This sequence encodes CSAEGGSGRSSYEQYF. The gene calls are TRBV20-1 and TRBJ2-7, with TRBD2 matching over 9 bases. V was pared by 5 bases and J by 1 base, with 12 bases of the junction left unmatched. The CDR3 has 16 amino acids. Looked up from germline, CDR1 is DFQATT and CDR2 is SNEGSKA (reference sequence).

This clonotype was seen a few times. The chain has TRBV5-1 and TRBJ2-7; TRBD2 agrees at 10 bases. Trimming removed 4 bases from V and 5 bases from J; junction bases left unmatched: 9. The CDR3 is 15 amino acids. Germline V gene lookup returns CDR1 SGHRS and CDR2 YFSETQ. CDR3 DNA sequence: TGCGCCAGCAGCCTCAGAGCGGGGGGGCAGAACGAGCAGTACTTC. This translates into CASSLRAGGQNEQYF.

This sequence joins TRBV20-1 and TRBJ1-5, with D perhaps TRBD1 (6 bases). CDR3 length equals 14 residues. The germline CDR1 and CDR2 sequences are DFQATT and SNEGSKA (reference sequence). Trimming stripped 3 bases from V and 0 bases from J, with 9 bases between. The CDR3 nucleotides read TGCAGTGCTAGGGAACAGGGTAGCAATCAGCCCCAGCATTTT. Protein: CSAREQGSNQPQHF.

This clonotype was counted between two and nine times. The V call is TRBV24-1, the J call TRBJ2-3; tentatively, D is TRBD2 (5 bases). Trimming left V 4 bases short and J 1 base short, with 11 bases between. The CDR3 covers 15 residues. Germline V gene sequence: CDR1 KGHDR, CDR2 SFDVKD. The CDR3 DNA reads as TGTGCCACCAGTGAAGCAGCGGACCGCACAGATACGCAGTATTTT. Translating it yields CATSEAADRTDTQYF.

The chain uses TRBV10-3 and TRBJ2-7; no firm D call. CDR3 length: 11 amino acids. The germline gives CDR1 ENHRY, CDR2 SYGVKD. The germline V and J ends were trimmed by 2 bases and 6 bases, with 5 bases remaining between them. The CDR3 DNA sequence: TGTGCCATCAGTGAGGGTCGCGAGCAGTACTTC. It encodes CAISEGREQYF.

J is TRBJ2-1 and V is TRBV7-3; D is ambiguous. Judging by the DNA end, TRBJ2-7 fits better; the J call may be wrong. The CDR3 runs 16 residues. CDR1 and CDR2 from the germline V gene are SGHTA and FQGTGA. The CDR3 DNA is TGTGCCAGCAGCTTAAACGGCGTAAGCGAGTACAATGAGCAGTACTTC. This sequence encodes CASSLNGVSEYNEQYF.

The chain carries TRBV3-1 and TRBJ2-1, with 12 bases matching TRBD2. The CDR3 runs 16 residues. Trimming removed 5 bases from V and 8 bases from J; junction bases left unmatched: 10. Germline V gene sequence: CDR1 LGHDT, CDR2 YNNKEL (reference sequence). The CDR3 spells CASSKRLAGESHEQFF. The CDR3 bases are TGTGCCAGCAGCAAGCGACTAGCGGGAGAATCCCATGAGCAGTTCTTC.

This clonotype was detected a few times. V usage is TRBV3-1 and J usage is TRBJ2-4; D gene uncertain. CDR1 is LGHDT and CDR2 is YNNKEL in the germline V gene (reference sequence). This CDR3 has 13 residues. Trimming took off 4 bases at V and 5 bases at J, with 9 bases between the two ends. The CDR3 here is CASSRDEENIQYF. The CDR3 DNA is TGTGCCAGCAGCCGGGATGAAGAAAACATTCAGTACTTC.

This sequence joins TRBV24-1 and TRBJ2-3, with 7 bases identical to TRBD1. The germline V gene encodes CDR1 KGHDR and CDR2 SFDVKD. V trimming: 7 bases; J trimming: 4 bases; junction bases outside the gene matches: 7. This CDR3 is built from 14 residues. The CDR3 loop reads CATSPLGGADTQYF. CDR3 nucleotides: TGTGCCACCAGCCCTTTAGGGGGCGCAGATACGCAGTATTTT.